Here is one T cell receptor (beta chain) with its context. These data originate in a study of neoadjuvant anti-PD-1 for oral cavity cancer. Study overall: Most patients had three to four biweekly doses of 3 mg/kg nivolumab before resection.

Noted time point: after neoadjuvant nivolumab, at surgical resection. Stage II-IVA oral cavity squamous cell carcinoma was new and untreated by systemic or radiation therapy. Profiled with immunoSEQ multiplex PCR; TCRdb holds only in-frame clones, not every one. The sample has more than 20,000 clones, roughly a quarter seen once. This sequence was found in a person aged 35-80 years with oral cavity squamous cell carcinoma. Sample: tumor tissue, taken after nivolumab (anti-PD-1) treatment.

The CDR3 region has the DNA TGTGCCAGCAGCGTAGCGGGTCTAGCGGGAGGCCCTGCTCCAGATACGCAGTATTTT. Translating it yields CASSVAGLAGGPAPDTQYF. The V gene is TRBV9, the J gene TRBJ2-3; 11 positions agree with TRBD2. The CDR3 length is 19 residues. V shed 0 bases and J 4 bases; nucleotides not matched to a gene: 13. The germline V gene encodes CDR1 SGDLS and CDR2 YYNGEE. The complete variable domain, with remaining parts taken from reference TRBV9 and TRBJ2-3, reads DSGVTQTPKHLITATGQRVTLRCSPRSGDLSVYWYQQSLDQGLQFLIQYYNGEERAKGNILERFSAQQFPDLHSELNLSSLELGDSALYFCASSVAGLAGGPAPDTQYFGPGTRLTVL.